These 5 T cell receptor beta chains were sequenced from one sample in a study of glioma-infiltrating T cells after dendritic cell vaccination. Measured with immunoSEQ multiplex PCR; TCRdb has only the in-frame clones, and not every one. The sample yields roughly 100,000 clones, around 81% seen once. The specimen was blood, collected before dendritic cell vaccination. The receptors stem from a human donor with glioblastoma.

A few counts support this clone. CDR3 region: CASSPQTASNTGELFF. CDR3 coding DNA: TGTGCCAGCTCACCACAGACAGCTTCGAACACCGGGGAGCTGTTTTTT. V and J are TRBV18 and TRBJ2-2; tentatively, D is TRBD1 (5 bases). V was shortened by 1 base and J by 0 bases, with 9 bases between the two germline ends. Germline values: CDR1 KGHSH, CDR2 LQKENI. The CDR3 is 16 residues long. The entire variable domain, with the rest obtained from reference TRBV18 and TRBJ2-2, is as follows: NAGVMQNPRHLVRRRGQEARLRCSPMKGHSHVYWYRQLPEEGLKFMVYLQKENIIDESGMPKERFSAEFPKEGPSILRIQQVVRGDSAAYFCASSPQTASNTGELFFGEGSRLTVL.

V gene TRBV7-9 combines with J gene TRBJ2-2; TRBD1 aligns across 9 bases. V dropped 4 bases and J dropped 3; count of bases not matched to a gene: 9. This CDR3 region has 17 residues. CDR1 is SEHNR and CDR2 is FQNEAQ in the germline V gene (reference sequence). The CDR3 region is CASSYRADRGHTGELFF. CDR3 sequence (DNA): TGTGCCAGCAGCTATAGAGCGGACAGGGGCCACACCGGGGAGCTGTTTTTT.

V gene TRBV7-2 combines with J gene TRBJ2-3; no clear D gene. This CDR3 has 14 amino acids. Trimming took off 6 bases at V and 4 bases at J, with 14 bases between the two ends. Germline-derived CDR1 and CDR2 are SGHTA and FQGNSA. Here the CDR3 reads CASSHSLLADTQYF. The CDR3 DNA follows: TGTGCCAGCAGTCACTCCCTACTGGCAGATACGCAGTATTTT. Based on the CDR3 plus reference TRBV7-2 and TRBJ2-3, the full variable domain is GAGVSQSPSNKVTEKGKDVELRCDPISGHTALYWYRQSLGQGLEFLIYFQGNSAPDKSGLPSDRFSAERTGGSVSTLTIQRTQQEDSAVYLCASSHSLLADTQYFGPGTRLTVL.

This clone was seen only once. The genes are TRBV5-8 and TRBJ1-5; D unresolved. Germline CDR1 and CDR2: SGHTS and YDEGEE. The CDR3 covers 15 residues. V dropped 5 bases and J dropped 5 bases, with 17 bases sitting between them. CDR3 sequence (DNA): TGTGCCAGCAGGGTCAATCGAGAGGGCGATCAGCCCCAGCATTTT. Protein: CASRVNREGDQPQHF.

The chain is built from TRBV6-1 and TRBJ2-1; TRBD1 matches at 9 bases. Germline lookup yields CDR1 MNHNS and CDR2 SASEGT. This CDR3 has 13 amino acids. V shed 10 bases, J shed 8 bases, and the junction held 9 bases outside the gene matches. The DNA for the CDR3 is TGTGCCAACGGACAGGGGAAGGTGGATGAGCAGTTCTTC. Translated, it gives CANGQGKVDEQFF.